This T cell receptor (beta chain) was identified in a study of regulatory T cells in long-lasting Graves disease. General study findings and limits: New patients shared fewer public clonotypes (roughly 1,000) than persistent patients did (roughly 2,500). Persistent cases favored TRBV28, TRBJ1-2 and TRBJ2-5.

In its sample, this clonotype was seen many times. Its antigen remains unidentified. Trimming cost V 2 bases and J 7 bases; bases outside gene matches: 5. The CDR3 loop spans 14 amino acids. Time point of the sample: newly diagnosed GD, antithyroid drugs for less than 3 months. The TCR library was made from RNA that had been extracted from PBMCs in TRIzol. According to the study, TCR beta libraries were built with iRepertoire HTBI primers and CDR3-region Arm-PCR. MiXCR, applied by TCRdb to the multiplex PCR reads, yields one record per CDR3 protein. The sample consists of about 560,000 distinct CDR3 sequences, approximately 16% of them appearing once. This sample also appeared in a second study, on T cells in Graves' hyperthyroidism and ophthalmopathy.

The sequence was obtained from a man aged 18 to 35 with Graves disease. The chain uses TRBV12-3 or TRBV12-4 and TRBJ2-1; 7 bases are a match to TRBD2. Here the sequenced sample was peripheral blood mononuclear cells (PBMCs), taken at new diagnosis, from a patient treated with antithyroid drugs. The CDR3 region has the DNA TGTGCCAGCAGTTTATCCCTAGCGGCTAATGAGCAGTTCTTC. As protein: CASSLSLAANEQFF.